This T cell receptor beta chain came from a study of radiotherapy plus CTLA-4 blockade in lung cancer. The study treated chemo-refractory metastatic non-small-cell lung cancer patients with focal radiation plus ipilimumab CTLA-4 blockade. About this clone itself: Its antigen is unidentified.

The study's findings and limits: Tumor-derived TCR clones expanded in blood after radiotherapy plus ipilimumab.

Repertoires were generated with immunoSEQ multiplex PCR, while TCRdb's copy carries only in-frame clones and drops some. The sample has about 39,000 clones; about four fifths are singletons. Germline CDR1 is LGHNA and CDR2 is YNFKEQ. This CDR3 region has 15 residues. Trimming at V came to 1 base and at J to 4 bases, leaving 3 bases not matched to a gene. Material: peripheral blood, obtained from a patient treated with radiotherapy plus ipilimumab. The V gene is TRBV4-2, the J gene TRBJ2-1; 8 bases map to TRBD2. The receptor's source is a human donor with non-small cell lung cancer that progressed on radiotherapy plus ipilimumab. The CDR3 DNA reads as TGTGCCAGCAGCCAAGGACTAGCGAGGTACAATGAGCAGTTCTTC. Translated: CASSQGLARYNEQFF.